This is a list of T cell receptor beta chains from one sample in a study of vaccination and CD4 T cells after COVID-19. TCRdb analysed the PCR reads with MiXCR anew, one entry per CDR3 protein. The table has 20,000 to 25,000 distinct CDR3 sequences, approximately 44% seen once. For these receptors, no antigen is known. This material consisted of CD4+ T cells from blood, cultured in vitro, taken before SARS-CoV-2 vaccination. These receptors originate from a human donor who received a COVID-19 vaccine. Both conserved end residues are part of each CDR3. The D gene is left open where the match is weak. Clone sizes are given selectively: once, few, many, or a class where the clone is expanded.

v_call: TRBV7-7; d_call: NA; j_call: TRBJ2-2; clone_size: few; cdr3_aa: CASSSKLQGGELFF; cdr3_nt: TGTGCCAGCAGCTCCAAACTCCAGGGCGGTGAGCTGTTTTTT
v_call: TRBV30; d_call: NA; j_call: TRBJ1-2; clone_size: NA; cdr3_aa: CAWSVQARGYTF; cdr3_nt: TGTGCCTGGAGTGTACAGGCGCGTGGCTACACCTTC
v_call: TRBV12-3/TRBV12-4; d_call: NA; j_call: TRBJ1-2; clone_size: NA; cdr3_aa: CASSPWALGPNSDSYGYTF; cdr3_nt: TGTGCCAGCAGCCCTTGGGCACTTGGACCAAATTCCGATTCATATGGCTACACCTTC
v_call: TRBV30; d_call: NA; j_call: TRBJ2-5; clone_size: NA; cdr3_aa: CAWAGNRETQYF; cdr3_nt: TGTGCCTGGGCAGGGAATCGCGAGACCCAGTACTTC
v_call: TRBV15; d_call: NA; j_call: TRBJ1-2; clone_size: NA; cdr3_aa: CATSREPRSQPNYGYTF; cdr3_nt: TGTGCCACCAGCAGAGAACCCCGGAGCCAGCCGAACTATGGCTACACCTTC
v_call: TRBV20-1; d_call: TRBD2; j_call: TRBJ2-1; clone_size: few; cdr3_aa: CSARVASGVGYNEQFF; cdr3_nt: TGCAGTGCTAGAGTCGCTAGCGGGGTGGGATACAATGAGCAGTTCTTC
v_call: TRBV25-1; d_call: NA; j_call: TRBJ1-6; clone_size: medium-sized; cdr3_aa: CASRGYWVNSPLHF; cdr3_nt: TGTGCCAGCAGAGGTTATTGGGTCAATTCACCCCTCCACTTT
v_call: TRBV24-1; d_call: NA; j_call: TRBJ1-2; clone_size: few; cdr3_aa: CATSEGGENYGYTF; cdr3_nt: TGTGCCACCAGTGAGGGGGGCGAGAACTATGGCTACACCTTC
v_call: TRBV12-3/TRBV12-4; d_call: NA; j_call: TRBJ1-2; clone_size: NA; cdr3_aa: CASSYRRGVLYGYTF; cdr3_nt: TGTGCCAGCAGTTACCGCCGCGGGGTGCTCTATGGCTACACCTTC
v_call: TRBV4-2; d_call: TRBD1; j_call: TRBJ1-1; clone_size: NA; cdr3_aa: CASSQATGPNTEAFF; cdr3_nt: TGTGCCAGCAGCCAAGCGACAGGGCCGAACACTGAAGCTTTCTTT
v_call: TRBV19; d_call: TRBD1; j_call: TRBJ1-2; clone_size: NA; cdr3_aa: CASRGTQGAASGYTF; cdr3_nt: TGTGCCAGTCGGGGGACACAGGGGGCGGCTTCTGGCTACACCTTC
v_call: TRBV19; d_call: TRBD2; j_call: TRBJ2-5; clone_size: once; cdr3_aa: CASSIDGTMLQTQYF; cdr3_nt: TGTGCCAGTAGTATAGATGGGACTATGTTACAGACCCAGTACTTC
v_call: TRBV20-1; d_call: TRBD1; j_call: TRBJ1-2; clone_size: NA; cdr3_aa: CSAPNADRVDGYTF; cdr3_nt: TGCAGTGCTCCTAACGCGGACAGGGTAGATGGCTACACCTTC
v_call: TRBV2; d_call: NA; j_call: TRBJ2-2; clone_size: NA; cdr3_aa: CASGGQANTGELFF; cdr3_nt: TGTGCCAGCGGGGGCCAAGCGAACACCGGGGAGCTGTTTTTT
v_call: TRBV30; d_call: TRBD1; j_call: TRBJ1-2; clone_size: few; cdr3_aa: CAWTKGGQGGYGYTF; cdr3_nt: TGTGCCTGGACCAAGGGTGGACAGGGAGGCTATGGCTACACCTTC
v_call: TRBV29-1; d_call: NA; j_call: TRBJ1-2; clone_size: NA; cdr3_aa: CSVEGLDTNYGYTF; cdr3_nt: TGCAGCGTTGAGGGCTTGGATACTAACTATGGCTACACCTTC
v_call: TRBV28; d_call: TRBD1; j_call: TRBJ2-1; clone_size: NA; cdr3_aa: CASSLTGGSYNEQFF; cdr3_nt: TGTGCCAGCAGTTTGACAGGGGGTAGTTACAATGAGCAGTTCTTC
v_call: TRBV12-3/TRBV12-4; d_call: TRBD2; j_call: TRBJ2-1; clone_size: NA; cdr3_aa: CASSFAGGYNEQFF; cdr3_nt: TGTGCCAGCAGTTTCGCGGGGGGCTACAATGAGCAGTTCTTC
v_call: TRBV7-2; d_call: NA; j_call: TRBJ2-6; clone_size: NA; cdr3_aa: CASSFGVHLSGANVLTF; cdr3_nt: TGTGCCAGCAGCTTCGGGGTTCATCTCTCTGGGGCCAACGTCCTGACTTTC
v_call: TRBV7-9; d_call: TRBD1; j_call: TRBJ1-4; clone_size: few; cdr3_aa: CASSLGQSTNEKLFF; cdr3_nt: TGTGCCAGCAGCTTGGGACAGTCTACTAATGAAAAACTGTTTTTT
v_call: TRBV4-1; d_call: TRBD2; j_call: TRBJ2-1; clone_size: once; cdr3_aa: CASSLGLAGAYNEQFF; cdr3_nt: TGCGCCAGCAGCCTCGGACTAGCGGGGGCCTACAATGAGCAGTTCTTC
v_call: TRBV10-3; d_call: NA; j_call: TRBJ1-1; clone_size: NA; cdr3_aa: CAISELGQGTEAFF; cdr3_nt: TGTGCCATCAGTGAGTTAGGGCAGGGCACTGAAGCTTTCTTT
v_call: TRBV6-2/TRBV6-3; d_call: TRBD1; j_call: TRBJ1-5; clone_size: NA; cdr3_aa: CASSYVAGGIGNQPQHF; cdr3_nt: TGTGCCAGCAGTTACGTGGCAGGGGGAATTGGCAATCAGCCCCAGCATTTT